These 11 T cell receptor beta chains were all obtained from the same sample, sequenced in a study of blood T cell repertoires in COVID-19. Assay used: immunoSEQ multiplex PCR; TCRdb lists only in-frame clones, some missing. Of approximately 360,000 clones listed, around nine tenths are singletons. What was sequenced was PBMCs or T cells enriched from blood (not recorded which). The receptor source for this set is a woman younger than 45 with acute COVID-19.

The table lists this clone with a count of one. This chain joins TRBV5-5 and TRBJ1-1; 7 bases agree with TRBD1. Germline CDR1 and CDR2: SGHKS and YYEKEE (reference sequence). V was clipped by 7 bases and J by 4 bases; unmatched bases: 7. This CDR3 is built from 13 residues. CDR3 in amino acids: CASALTGATEAFF. The DNA for the CDR3 is TGTGCCAGCGCCCTTACAGGGGCCACTGAAGCTTTCTTT.

This clone appeared once. The chain combines TRBV7-2 with TRBJ2-7; D call uncertain. CDR1 SGHTA and CDR2 FQGNSA come from the germline V gene. V shed 3 bases and J shed 4 bases, with 10 bases lying between them. CDR3 length equals 13 residues. CDR3 in amino acids: CASSLAPLYEQYF. Here the CDR3 DNA reads TGTGCCAGCAGCTTGGCCCCCTTATACGAGCAGTACTTC.

The chain carries TRBV9 and TRBJ2-4; 9 bases agree with TRBD2. CDR1 is SGDLS, CDR2 YYNGEE, per germline. This CDR3 comprises 17 residues. After removal of 4 bases from V and 1 base from J, the junction contained 9 bases not matched to a gene. The CDR3, as DNA: TGTGCCAGCAGCCCCGGCGGGGGGGCGGGGGCCAAAAACATTCAGTACTTC. Translation gives CASSPGGGAGAKNIQYF.

V and J are TRBV23-1 and TRBJ1-2; TRBD1 matches 7 bases. TRBV23-1 is an ORF, with its function uncertain. Losses at the gene ends were 3 bases for V and 2 bases for J; bases not matched to a gene: 9. The CDR3 extends over 16 amino acids. CDR3 bases: TGCGCCAGCAGTCATCAAGGGGGCAGGTCCAACTATGGCTACACCTTC. Residues: CASSHQGGRSNYGYTF.

The CDR3 spells CASSEAGTGRNTIYF. The DNA of the CDR3 is TGTGCCAGCAGTGAAGCCGGGACAGGGAGAAACACCATATATTTT. V usage is TRBV2 and J usage is TRBJ1-3, with 9 bases lining up with TRBD1. Germline trimming cut 0 bases from V and 5 bases from J; bases unmatched to any gene: 2. Germline CDR1 SNHLY, CDR2 FYNNEI. This CDR3 has 15 residues. Full variable domain (rest looked up from reference TRBV2 and TRBJ1-3): EPEVTQTPSHQVTQMGQEVILRCVPISNHLYFYWYRQILGQKVEFLVSFYNNEISEKSEIFDDQFSVERPDGSNFTLKIRSTKLEDSAMYFCASSEAGTGRNTIYFGEGSWLTVV.

The genes are TRBV30 and TRBJ1-3, with 7 nucleotides matching TRBD1. Germline values: CDR1 GTSNPN, CDR2 SVGIG (reference sequence). Trimming at V came to 8 bases and at J to 7 bases, leaving 8 bases not matched to a gene. CDR3 length: 12 residues. The CDR3 reads CAGETGWNTIYF. The CDR3 coding sequence is TGTGCCGGGGAGACAGGGTGGAACACCATATATTTT.

The V and J genes are TRBV2 and TRBJ2-7; D unclear. Germline V gene lookup returns CDR1 SNHLY and CDR2 FYNNEI. V was trimmed by 7 bases and J by 3 bases, leaving 7 bases between them. This CDR3 has 11 residues. Here the CDR3 reads CASTGGYEQYF. CDR3 coding DNA: TGTGCCAGCACCGGCGGCTACGAGCAGTACTTC.

This rearrangement joins TRBV30 to TRBJ1-5; possible D gene TRBD1, 5 bases. CDR3 length equals 13 residues. Germline values: CDR1 GTSNPN, CDR2 SVGIG (reference sequence). Trimming took off 1 base at V and 5 bases at J, with 9 bases between the two ends. CDR3 protein: CAWSEAGDQPQHF. The CDR3 DNA reads as TGTGCCTGGAGTGAGGCGGGGGATCAGCCCCAGCATTTT.

The V gene is TRBV29-1, the J gene TRBJ1-3; D uncertain. The germline V gene encodes CDR1 SQVTM and CDR2 ANQGSEA. There are 13 residues in the CDR3. V shed 7 bases and J shed 4 bases, with 14 bases lying between them. For the CDR3, the DNA is TGCAGCGCCGATCTCACCGGGGGAAACACCATATATTTT. Protein product: CSADLTGGNTIYF. The full variable domain, completed using reference TRBV29-1 and TRBJ1-3, is SAVISQKPSRDICQRGTSLTIQCQVDSQVTMMFWYRQQPGQSLTLIATANQGSEATYESGFVIDKFPISRPNLTFSTLTVSNMSPEDSSIYLCSADLTGGNTIYFGEGSWLTVV.

This rearrangement joins TRBV6-5 to TRBJ1-6, with a tentative D call TRBD1 (5 bases). Trimming shortened V by 5 bases and J by 13 bases, and 15 bases separated the two germline ends. The CDR3 has 13 amino acids. CDR1 is MNHEY, CDR2 SVGAGI, per germline. The CDR3: CASSISREGPLHF. The CDR3 nucleotides are TGTGCCAGCAGTATTTCCAGGGAAGGTCCCCTCCACTTT.

V usage is TRBV18 and J usage is TRBJ1-4; tentative D call: TRBD1 (6 bases). The germline V gene has CDR1 KGHSH and CDR2 LQKENI. Trimming removed 2 bases from V and 8 bases from J, with 18 bases in between. This CDR3 region has 16 residues. DNA of the CDR3: TGTGCCAGCTCACCAGGAATACAGGGTACTGGAGAAAAACTGTTTTTT. Its translation: CASSPGIQGTGEKLFF.